The clone carrying this T cell receptor beta chain occurred many times. The sample belongs to a study of T cells in Graves' hyperthyroidism and ophthalmopathy. V was cut by 7 bases and J by 7 bases, with 19 bases left in between. This CDR3 has 15 amino acids. CDR1 is MDHEN and CDR2 is SYDVKM in the germline V gene. It was uncontrolled infection, other autoimmune disease, pregnancy or lactation that excluded patients. Amplified TCR beta CDR3 regions came from RNA transcripts. TCR CDR3 regions were first amplified by RT-PCR with HTBI primers. TCRdb re-called the multiplex PCR reads through MiXCR, storing one row per CDR3 protein. Altogether roughly 170,000 distinct CDR3 sequences are present, about 17% being singletons, with the ten largest covering about 31%.

This sequence was found in a woman in her forties or fifties with Graves' hyperthyroidism. This chain connects TRBV28 to TRBJ1-4; a weak D match, TRBD1 (6 bases). The sample taken for sequencing was blood. This CDR3 is CASTLAGGAGEKLFF. The CDR3 bases are TGTGCCAGCACGTTGGCGGGGGGCGCGGGTGAAAAACTGTTTTTT.